These 15 T cell receptor beta chains were all obtained from the same sample, sequenced in a study of cytomegalovirus exposure and HLA in healthy donors. Use of 60 Vbeta and 13 Jbeta primers characterized the PCR. Profiled with immunoSEQ multiplex PCR; TCRdb holds only in-frame clones, not every one. The sample has 85,000 to 130,000 clones, roughly 70% seen once. Sample: PBMCs. The origin of the receptors is a male donor in good health and CMV-seropositive.

The table lists this clone with a count of one. The V and J genes are TRBV5-1 and TRBJ2-6, with D possibly matching TRBD1 (5 bases). V was trimmed by 7 bases and J by 2 bases, leaving 16 bases between them. CDR3 length: 16 amino acids. Germline CDR1 SGHRS, CDR2 YFSETQ. CDR3 loop: CASSYLRATGANVLTF. CDR3 DNA: TGCGCCAGCTCCTATCTCAGGGCCACTGGGGCCAACGTCCTGACTTTC.

This rearrangement joins TRBV4-1 to TRBJ2-1; D is perhaps TRBD2 (5 bases). V lost 1 base, J lost 7 bases, and 26 bases lay in between. The CDR3 is 19 amino acids. Germline CDR1 MGHRA, CDR2 YSYEKL. The DNA of the CDR3 is TGCGCCAGCAGCCAAGGAGTCGCCGGGAAACCGAAAAGTCGGAATGAGCAGTTCTTC. As protein: CASSQGVAGKPKSRNEQFF.

The chain has TRBV5-4 and TRBJ1-1; TRBD1 is a possible D gene (6 bases). There are 20 residues in the CDR3. Between the trimmed V and J ends, which lost 4 bases and 0 bases, there was a span of 28 bases. The V gene's germline CDR1 is SGHNT and CDR2 YYREEE (reference sequence). The DNA of the CDR3 is TGTGCCAGCAGCCGGTCGTTTTCCCGACAGGACCGTTTCATGAACACTGAAGCTTTCTTT. Its protein is CASSRSFSRQDRFMNTEAFF.

V gene TRBV29-1 combines with J gene TRBJ1-2; D remains ambiguous. Germline lookup yields CDR1 SQVTM and CDR2 ANQGSEA. V was clipped by 4 bases and J by 3 bases, with 15 bases between them. CDR3 length: 14 residues. The CDR3 here is CSVVGFPGYYGYTF. CDR3 nucleotides: TGCAGCGTTGTAGGTTTTCCGGGGTACTATGGCTACACCTTC.

This chain uses TRBV19 with TRBJ2-3, with D tentatively TRBD1 (6 bases). The CDR3 contains 13 residues. Trimming stripped 4 bases from V and 3 bases from J, with 8 bases between. CDR1 is LNHDA and CDR2 is SQIVND in the germline V gene (reference sequence). The CDR3 bases are TGTGCCAGTAGTAGGGGGCTTACAGATACGCAGTATTTT. Residues: CASSRGLTDTQYF. Full variable domain (rest looked up from reference TRBV19 and TRBJ2-3): DGGITQSPKYLFRKEGQNVTLSCEQNLNHDAMYWYRQDPGQGLRLIYYSQIVNDFQKGDIAEGYSVSREKKESFPLTVTSAQKNPTAFYLCASSRGLTDTQYFGPGTRLTVL.

CDR3 sequence: CASSLSRTSGGSYEQYF. In DNA, the CDR3 is TGTGCCAGCAGCTTATCAAGGACTAGCGGTGGCTCCTACGAGCAGTACTTC. V is TRBV7-8 and J is TRBJ2-7; 10 nucleotides line up with TRBD2. The ends lost 2 bases at V and 0 bases at J; junction bases unmatched: 7. From germline, CDR1 is SGHVS and CDR2 FQNEAQ. The CDR3 extends over 17 amino acids.

The genes are TRBV7-3 and TRBJ1-1; 7 nucleotides line up with TRBD1. With 1 base clipped from V and 8 bases from J, the junction kept 4 bases outside the gene matches. The CDR3 covers 13 residues. Germline CDR1 and CDR2: SGHTA and FQGTGA. This chain's CDR3 is CASSLNRGREAFF. The CDR3 coding sequence is TGTGCCAGCAGCTTAAACAGGGGCAGGGAAGCTTTCTTT.

The rearrangement links TRBV28 to TRBJ1-2, with 8 bases matching TRBD1. V gave up 3 bases and J gave up 6 bases; unmatched junction bases: 6. The CDR3 runs to 14 residues. Germline-derived CDR1 and CDR2 are MDHEN and SYDVKM. CDR3 DNA: TGTGCCAGCAGTTTTGGGCAGGGGGCGAATGGCTACACCTTC. Translated: CASSFGQGANGYTF.

The V gene is TRBV4-3, the J gene TRBJ2-7; 13 bases match TRBD2. Germline V gene sequence: CDR1 LGHNA, CDR2 YSLEER. The V segment lost 3 bases and the J segment 5 bases; nucleotides outside the gene matches: 4. This CDR3 spans 15 amino acids. CDR3 DNA: TGCGCCAGCAGCCAGACGACTAGCGGGAGGCACGAGCAGTACTTC. Translating it yields CASSQTTSGRHEQYF.

The V call is TRBV10-1, the J call TRBJ2-7; D call uncertain. CDR1 is WNHNN, CDR2 SYGVQD, per germline (reference sequence). V lost 3 bases and J 3 bases, leaving 9 bases between the germline ends. CDR3 length: 13 residues. CDR3 DNA sequence: TGCGCCAGCAGTGAAATCAGAGGCTACGAGCAGTACTTC. Translating gives CASSEIRGYEQYF.

This rearrangement joins TRBV9 to TRBJ1-2; 7 nucleotides agree with TRBD1. Looked up from germline, CDR1 is SGDLS and CDR2 is YYNGEE. The CDR3 spans 15 residues. V was pared by 3 bases and J by 4 bases, with 9 bases of the junction left unmatched. The CDR3 DNA reads as TGTGCCAGCAGCGGGGAGACAGGGTTGGCCTATGGCTACACCTTC. Its translation: CASSGETGLAYGYTF.

This clone was counted only a few times. One end of the junction varies from germline; a read error may be responsible. This chain links TRBV7-9 with TRBJ1-2; D perhaps matches TRBD1 (5 bases). The length of the CDR3 is 12 residues. Germline loops: CDR1 SEHNR, CDR2 FQNEAQ (reference sequence). The CDR3 loop reads CSSSVQGYGYTF. CDR3 bases: TGTTCCAGCAGTGTGCAGGGCTATGGCTACACCTTC.

This sequence joins TRBV4-3 and TRBJ2-7, with 9 bases lining up with TRBD2. The CDR3 covers 16 residues. Germline CDR1 is LGHNA and CDR2 is YSLEER. V lost 1 base, J lost 2 bases, and 6 bases stayed unmatched. This CDR3 reads CASSQAWVAGAYEQYF. DNA for the CDR3: TGCGCCAGCAGCCAAGCTTGGGTAGCGGGAGCCTACGAGCAGTACTTC.

The gene calls are TRBV13 and TRBJ2-6; D gene unclear. This CDR3 spans 15 amino acids. Germline loops: CDR1 PRHDT, CDR2 FYEKMQ (reference sequence). The V and J ends lost 0 bases and 3 bases respectively, with 6 bases between them. Written as DNA, the CDR3 is TGTGCCAGCAGCTTAGGTCAACTTGGGGCCAACGTCCTGACTTTC. This gives the protein CASSLGQLGANVLTF. Drawing the rest from reference TRBV13 and TRBJ2-6, the complete variable domain is AAGVIQSPRHLIKEKRETATLKCYPIPRHDTVYWYQQGPGQDPQFLISFYEKMQSDKGSIPDRFSAQQFSDYHSELNMSSLELGDSALYFCASSLGQLGANVLTFGAGSRLTVL.

This clone turned up a few times. The rearrangement joins TRBV6-1 to TRBJ2-7; D call uncertain. CDR3 size: 15 residues. Germline V gene sequence: CDR1 MNHNS, CDR2 SASEGT. V dropped 2 bases and J dropped 3 bases, with 14 bases sitting between them. The CDR3 nucleotides read TGTGCCAGCAGTGAATACGTTCAGGCCAACTACGAGCAGTACTTC. This codes for CASSEYVQANYEQYF.